This T cell receptor (beta chain) originates from a study of T cell responses to AZD1222 COVID-19 vaccine. CDR1 MGHRA and CDR2 YSYEKL come from the germline V gene. CDR3 length: 16 amino acids. J gave up 5 bases and V 4 bases, and 8 bases lay outside the gene matches. In the case of this clone: Its specificity is not known.

Sequenced by immunoSEQ multiplex PCR; TCRdb stores in-frame clones only, minus some. Among about 160,000 clones, about 90% were seen once, and the ten largest hold roughly 5.5%. General observations from the study: Just a handful of AZD1222 recipients tested seropositive at baseline. The sample set comprised mostly white British donors with more females, and clonal diversity was possibly underestimated. The peak T cell response came first, and repertoires were sampled only after it.

The chain uses TRBV4-1 and TRBJ2-5, with TRBD2 matching over 12 bases. The receptor was derived from an adult in good health. The starting material was peripheral blood, obtained on day 0 of AZD1222 vaccination. CDR3 amino acids: CASSPRLTSGSETQYF. The CDR3 DNA follows: TGCGCCAGCAGCCCCCGCTTGACTAGCGGGAGTGAGACCCAGTACTTC.